This T cell receptor beta chain was sequenced in a study of response to subunit inactivated influenza vaccine. Findings and caveats of the study: A suggestion made by the authors is that each seasonal influenza vaccination recruits few new T cells.

TCRdb re-analysed the RT-PCR reads in MiXCR, keeping a single row per CDR3 protein. The profile covers 300,000 to 350,000 distinct CDR3 sequences, with about a fifth appearing a single time and around 9.6% taken by the ten largest. Germline V gives CDR1 MDHEN, CDR2 SYDVKM. CDR3 length: 14 amino acids. The ends were cut back, 1 base at V and 4 bases at J, with 7 bases in the middle. Points on this clonotype: Its antigen is unidentified.

The TCR originated in a man between 45 and 75 years old who received an inactivated influenza vaccine. This chain joins TRBV28 and TRBJ2-2; no reliable D call. The specimen comprised PBMCs from blood, sampled less than 22 months after vaccination. Written as DNA, the CDR3 is TGTGCCAGCAGTTTATTGGTAGCCACCGGGGAGCTGTTTTTT. This gives the protein CASSLLVATGELFF.